These 15 T cell receptor beta chains came from one sample sequenced in a study of CD8 T cells in Susac syndrome. When the RNA was reverse transcribed, random hexamers were used with an input of roughly 0.5 to 1 ug. Via MiXCR, TCRdb re-called the immunoSEQ multiplex PCR reads, giving one row per CDR3 protein. Of a few hundred thousand distinct CDR3 sequences in the sample, about 91% are singletons; the top ten hold approximately 0.065%. The sample consisted of CD4+ T cells from PBMCs. These receptors were collected from a human donor with multiple sclerosis.

This rearrangement joins TRBV6-1 to TRBJ1-1; a possible D gene is TRBD1 (5 bases). V lost 8 bases and J 2 bases, leaving 21 bases between the germline ends. Germline assignment: CDR1 MNHNS and CDR2 SASEGT. This CDR3 has 16 residues. As DNA, the CDR3 is TGTGCCAGCCACCGCCAGGGCAGCTTGGTTAACACTGAAGCTTTCTTT. Residues: CASHRQGSLVNTEAFF.

The genes are TRBV12-3 or TRBV12-4 and TRBJ2-5; 10 bases are shared with TRBD1. CDR3 length equals 15 residues. V gave up 7 bases and J gave up 5 bases; unmatched junction bases: 10. The CDR3 coding sequence is TGTGCCAGCACCCATCGACAGGGGGCTAAGGAGACCCAGTACTTC. This encodes CASTHRQGAKETQYF.

This clonotype has only one observation. The chain is built from TRBV2 and TRBJ1-5; the D is unclear. V was shortened by 2 bases and J by 6 bases, with 14 bases between the two germline ends. Germline CDR1 reads SNHLY; CDR2 reads FYNNEI. This CDR3 is built from 15 residues. CDR3 nucleotides: TGTGCCAGCAGTGAAAGTTCGCCAGAGGTTCAGCCCCAGCATTTT. It yields the protein CASSESSPEVQPQHF.

The V call is TRBV2, the J call TRBJ2-5; D possibly corresponds to TRBD2 (5 bases). CDR3 length: 11 residues. V shed 6 bases and J shed 7 bases, with 9 bases lying between them. CDR1 is SNHLY and CDR2 is FYNNEI in the germline V gene. For the CDR3, the DNA is TGTGCCAGCAGCCCGGAGGCGACCCAGTACTTC. It codes for CASSPEATQYF.

This clonotype appeared once. The rearrangement links TRBV4-2 to TRBJ1-2; possible D gene TRBD1, 5 bases. Deletions cut 0 bases from V and 6 bases from J, with 14 bases between. CDR1 LGHNA and CDR2 YNFKEQ come from the germline V gene. The CDR3 has 15 residues. As DNA, the CDR3 is TGTGCCAGCAGCCAAGATCTGCGAGGGGTTGATGGCTACACCTTC. Translation: CASSQDLRGVDGYTF.

The V and J genes are TRBV7-8 and TRBJ2-4; D possibly uses TRBD1 or TRBD2 (6 bases each). CDR3 size: 18 residues. CDR1 is SGHVS and CDR2 is FQNEAQ in the germline V gene. Trimming shortened V by 1 base and J by 0 bases, and 16 bases separated the two germline ends. In nucleotides, the CDR3 is TGTGCCAGCAGCTTAGGGACTACACAGGGCTTAGCCAAAAACATTCAGTACTTC. Translated, it gives CASSLGTTQGLAKNIQYF. Full variable domain (missing parts from reference TRBV7-8 and TRBJ2-4): GAGVSQSPRYKVAKRGQDVALRCDPISGHVSLFWYQQALGQGPEFLTYFQNEAQLDKSGLPSDRFFAERPEGSVSTLKIQRTQQEDSAVYLCASSLGTTQGLAKNIQYFGAGTRLSVL.

This clonotype has a single count. The chain employs TRBV18 and TRBJ2-1; 7 bases line up with TRBD1. Germline-derived CDR1 and CDR2 are KGHSH and LQKENI. J was trimmed by 9 bases and V by 6 bases; bases with no gene match: 11. CDR3 size: 14 residues. In nucleotides, the CDR3 is TGTGCCAGCTCGCTTAGGACAGGAGAGGCTGAGCAGTTCTTC. It encodes CASSLRTGEAEQFF.

The sample holds a few counts of this clonotype. The chain joins TRBV12-3 or TRBV12-4 to TRBJ1-3; D not resolved. With 0 bases removed from V and 0 bases from J, the gap between germline ends came to 3 bases. The CDR3 sequence is 14 residues long. The CDR3 loop is CASSLASSGNTIYF. CDR3 nucleotide sequence: TGTGCCAGCAGTTTAGCCAGCTCTGGAAACACCATATATTTT.

The chain is built from TRBV3-1 and TRBJ1-3; no definite D call. This CDR3 has 16 amino acids. Germline assignment: CDR1 LGHDT and CDR2 YNNKEL (reference sequence). Trimming removed 0 bases at V and 4 bases at J, with 13 bases between. The CDR3 loop reads CASSQDPAGLGNTIYF. Here the CDR3 DNA reads TGTGCCAGCAGCCAAGACCCGGCAGGCTTAGGAAACACCATATATTTT.

This rearrangement joins TRBV27 to TRBJ2-7, with 12 bases identical to TRBD2. Germline V gene sequence: CDR1 MNHEY, CDR2 SMNVEV (reference sequence). The CDR3 runs 16 residues. V lost 4 bases to trimming and J lost 2 bases; unmatched junction nucleotides: 6. This chain's CDR3 is CASSSYGLAGPYEQYF. CDR3 coding DNA: TGTGCCAGCAGTTCCTACGGACTAGCGGGACCCTACGAGCAGTACTTC.

This clonotype was recorded only once. The genes are TRBV7-3 and TRBJ2-3; D is unresolved. Trimming left V 5 bases short and J 3 bases short, with 15 bases between. This CDR3 comprises 15 residues. Germline CDR1 SGHTA, CDR2 FQGTGA. The CDR3, as DNA: TGTGCCAGCAGCGTAGGCAGCCAGACGACAGATACGCAGTATTTT. Amino acids: CASSVGSQTTDTQYF.

This rearrangement joins TRBV5-4 to TRBJ2-7; D is ambiguous. The CDR3 runs to 15 residues. CDR1 and CDR2 (germline): SGHNT, YYREEE (reference sequence). Trimming took 0 bases from V and 4 from J, leaving 14 bases between them. The chain's CDR3 is CASSLDPYSKYEQYF. The CDR3 DNA sequence: TGTGCCAGCAGCTTGGATCCGTACTCTAAATACGAGCAGTACTTC.

The V and J genes are TRBV5-1 and TRBJ2-2; no reliable D call. Germline-derived CDR1 and CDR2 are SGHRS and YFSETQ. The CDR3 spans 13 residues. Trimming took 2 bases from V and 6 from J, leaving 8 bases between them. The CDR3 coding sequence is TGCGCCAGCAGCTTTAGAACCTCCGGGGAGCTGTTTTTT. Protein: CASSFRTSGELFF.

For the CDR3, the DNA is TGTGCCAGCAGCCCTAAGGTCAGCCCCGCTGGGCAGTTCTTC. Translation gives CASSPKVSPAGQFF. V gene TRBV3-1 combines with J gene TRBJ2-1; no clear D. This CDR3 spans 14 amino acids. Germline CDR1 LGHDT, CDR2 YNNKEL (reference sequence). The V end lost 4 bases, the J end lost 12 bases, and 19 bases lay between the germline ends.

This clonotype was recorded only once. The chain combines TRBV3-1 with TRBJ2-7; no firm D call. CDR1 is LGHDT and CDR2 is YNNKEL in the germline V gene (reference sequence). Trimming took off 0 bases at V and 5 bases at J, with 11 bases between the two ends. The CDR3 has 14 residues. The CDR3 nucleotides are TGTGCCAGCAGCCAAGATAGCAGGCTCAACGAGCAGTACTTC. It yields the protein CASSQDSRLNEQYF.